These 27 T cell receptor beta chains were sequenced from one sample in a study of persistence of HIV-infected CD4 T cells. These receptors have no known antigen. The immunoSEQ assay was version 4, run in survey mode. The assay was immunoSEQ multiplex PCR, and TCRdb's table has in-frame clones only and misses some. The sample has 25,000 to 35,000 clones; almost 85% are singletons. Lysates of CMV-infected fibroblasts at 9.5 to 10 ug/mL stimulated these cells. CD40L-negative CD69-negative CD45RO-high memory CD4+ T cells were sorted as populations depleted of antigen-responding cells. This material consisted of CD4+ T cells sorted from PBMCs after roughly 18-hour stimulation, taken from a patient who received antiretroviral therapy. These TCRs come from an adult man with HIV who was CMV-seropositive.

The chain links TRBV28 to TRBJ2-4; 10 bases line up with TRBD1. Germline CDR1 and CDR2: MDHEN and SYDVKM. Trimming removed 5 bases from V and 1 base from J; junction bases left unmatched: 8. The CDR3 contains 17 residues. CDR3 sequence (DNA): TGTGCCAGCAGTGCAATCGGGACAGGGGTGGCCAAAAACATTCAGTACTTC. Protein: CASSAIGTGVAKNIQYF.

The chain uses TRBV18 and TRBJ2-1, with 11 bases lining up with TRBD1. This CDR3 has 16 amino acids. V gave up 6 bases and J gave up 5 bases; unmatched junction bases: 9. CDR1 and CDR2 (germline): KGHSH, LQKENI. CDR3 protein: CASSKDQGQGDNEQFF. The CDR3 DNA reads as TGTGCCAGCTCTAAGGACCAGGGACAGGGGGACAATGAGCAGTTCTTC.

This chain links TRBV19 with TRBJ2-7; D could derive from TRBD1 or TRBD2 (7 bases each). Germline V lookup: CDR1 LNHDA, CDR2 SQIVND (reference sequence). The V end lost 3 bases, the J end lost 3 bases, and 15 bases lay between the germline ends. The length of the CDR3 is 15 residues. This CDR3 reads CASSMGGTVLYEQYF. DNA for the CDR3: TGTGCCAGTAGTATGGGAGGGACAGTGCTCTACGAGCAGTACTTC. Full variable domain (outside the CDR3, taken from reference TRBV19 and TRBJ2-7): DGGITQSPKYLFRKEGQNVTLSCEQNLNHDAMYWYRQDPGQGLRLIYYSQIVNDFQKGDIAEGYSVSREKKESFPLTVTSAQKNPTAFYLCASSMGGTVLYEQYFGPGTRLTVT.

The V gene is TRBV7-2, the J gene TRBJ2-3; D perhaps matches TRBD2 (6 bases). Germline CDR1 reads SGHTA; CDR2 reads FQGNSA. The CDR3 sequence is 15 residues long. The V end was cut by 5 bases, the J end by 0 bases, with 12 bases between. The CDR3 region is CASSMRLVSTDTQYF. The CDR3 bases are TGTGCCAGCAGCATGAGACTAGTGAGCACAGATACGCAGTATTTT.

This rearrangement joins TRBV5-1 to TRBJ1-4, with TRBD1 matching over 9 bases. V shed 6 bases, J shed 7 bases, and the junction held 7 bases outside the gene matches. CDR3 length equals 14 residues. Germline V gene sequence: CDR1 SGHRS, CDR2 YFSETQ. The CDR3, as DNA: TGCGCCAGCAAGCGACAGGGGGTTGTTGAAAAACTGTTTTTT. It is translated as CASKRQGVVEKLFF.

This chain joins TRBV6-5 and TRBJ1-1; maybe TRBD1 (5 bases). This CDR3 has 16 residues. CDR1 and CDR2 (germline): MNHEY, SVGAGI. V was clipped by 4 bases and J by 1 base, with 16 bases between them. CDR3 in DNA: TGTGCCAGCAGTTTACCCCCCCGGGGCGGGAACACTGAAGCTTTCTTT. The encoded protein is CASSLPPRGGNTEAFF.

The CDR3: CASSFYMEGANVLTF. CDR3 DNA sequence: TGTGCCAGCAGCTTTTACATGGAAGGGGCCAACGTCCTGACTTTC. This rearrangement joins TRBV7-2 to TRBJ2-6; no clear D. The V gene's germline CDR1 is SGHTA and CDR2 FQGNSA. Trimming left V 3 bases short and J 4 bases short, with 10 bases between. This CDR3 region has 15 residues.

This rearrangement joins TRBV6-5 to TRBJ2-2; TRBD1 matches 7 bases. CDR3 length: 15 amino acids. Germline V gives CDR1 MNHEY, CDR2 SVGAGI. With V trimmed by 7 bases and J by 5 bases, 10 bases remained unmatched. CDR3 sequence: CASKPPGQRTGELFF. The CDR3 DNA reads as TGTGCCAGCAAACCACCGGGACAGAGGACCGGGGAGCTGTTTTTT.

J is TRBJ2-7 and V is TRBV28; D is ambiguous. This CDR3 is built from 12 residues. Germline CDR1 reads MDHEN; CDR2 reads SYDVKM. Trimming pared 2 bases from V and 6 bases from J, leaving 8 bases between. The DNA for the CDR3 is TGTGCCAGCAGTTTAATAGGGTCCGAGCAGTACTTC. Translation gives CASSLIGSEQYF.

The rearrangement links TRBV6-5 to TRBJ1-2, with 9 bases that match TRBD1. The germline V gene has CDR1 MNHEY and CDR2 SVGAGI. The junction had 5 bases not matched to a gene; V was cut back by 2 bases and J by 4 bases. CDR3 length equals 15 residues. The CDR3 loop reads CASSYDLTGGYGYTF. In DNA form, the CDR3 reads TGTGCCAGCAGTTACGACCTGACAGGGGGCTATGGCTACACCTTC.

This rearrangement joins TRBV27 to TRBJ1-2, with unresolved D. This CDR3 region has 19 residues. The V and J ends lost 3 bases and 1 base respectively, with 24 bases between them. CDR1 MNHEY and CDR2 SMNVEV come from the germline V gene (reference sequence). CDR3 sequence (DNA): TGTGCCAGCAGTTTTTTAGGTGGGAGGAGGGAATACATTAACTATGGCTACACCTTC. Protein product: CASSFLGGRREYINYGYTF.

CDR3 in amino acids: CASRTGTSGGDTQYF. CDR3 coding DNA: TGTGCCAGCAGGACCGGGACTAGCGGGGGGGATACGCAGTATTTT. V usage is TRBV2 and J usage is TRBJ2-3, with 15 bases identical to TRBD2. The germline V gene has CDR1 SNHLY and CDR2 FYNNEI. This CDR3 has 15 amino acids. The J segment lost 6 bases and the V segment lost 6 bases, leaving 4 bases of the junction unmatched.

The V and J genes are TRBV14 and TRBJ2-7; D may match TRBD1 or TRBD2 (6 bases each). The V end lost 0 bases, the J end lost 3 bases, and 15 bases lay between the germline ends. Germline assignment: CDR1 SGHDN and CDR2 FVKESK. CDR3 length equals 16 residues. The CDR3 loop is CASSQDTGGAGYEQYF. The CDR3 nucleotides are TGTGCCAGCAGCCAAGATACCGGGGGCGCGGGCTACGAGCAGTACTTC.

The chain is built from TRBV24-1 and TRBJ2-1; D not certain. The CDR3 length is 14 residues. Per germline, CDR1 KGHDR and CDR2 SFDVKD. The V gene lost 5 bases and the J gene lost 7 bases, with 14 bases spanning the gap. CDR3 in amino acids: CATSGLIHGNEQFF. In DNA, the CDR3 is TGTGCCACCAGTGGCCTCATCCACGGGAATGAGCAGTTCTTC.

In its sample, this clone was seen a few times. The rearrangement uses TRBV5-1 and TRBJ1-3; the match to TRBD1 covers 9 bases. J gave up 2 bases and V 2 bases, and 5 bases lay outside the gene matches. Germline V CDR1 and CDR2: SGHRS, YFSETQ. This CDR3 spans 16 amino acids. The chain's CDR3 is CASSLGDRAPGNTIYF. CDR3 DNA: TGCGCCAGCAGCTTAGGGGACAGGGCCCCTGGAAACACCATATATTTT.

This clone was detected a few times. This chain links TRBV7-9 with TRBJ2-3, with a tentative D call TRBD2 (6 bases). Germline CDR1 is SEHNR and CDR2 is FQNEAQ (reference sequence). The ends were cut back, 7 bases at V and 4 bases at J, with 18 bases in the middle. This CDR3 has 15 amino acids. The CDR3 DNA sequence: TGTGCCAGCATCCCACTCCGGGAGACGGCAGATACGCAGTATTTT. It codes for CASIPLRETADTQYF.

The V gene is TRBV7-8, the J gene TRBJ1-1, with TRBD1 matching over 9 bases. The V gene's germline CDR1 is SGHVS and CDR2 FQNEAQ. The CDR3 is 17 residues long. V shed 1 base and J 4 bases; nucleotides not matched to a gene: 10. For the CDR3, the DNA is TGTGCCAGCAGCTTAGATGGGTCGGGACAGGGTGGCACTGAAGCTTTCTTT. Its protein product is CASSLDGSGQGGTEAFF.

This chain joins TRBV5-4 and TRBJ1-2; 8 positions agree with TRBD1. The CDR3 has 13 residues. V shed 4 bases and J 5 bases; nucleotides not matched to a gene: 4. Germline CDR1 is SGHNT and CDR2 is YYREEE (reference sequence). The CDR3 DNA sequence: TGTGCCAGCAGCCCGACAGGGGAGTATGGCTACACCTTC. This gives the protein CASSPTGEYGYTF.

The chain joins TRBV3-1 (or the pseudogene TRBV3-2) to TRBJ2-1; the D is unclear. V was pared by 5 bases and J by 7 bases, with 9 bases between. The germline CDR1 and CDR2 sequences are LGHDT and YNNKEL (reference sequence). The CDR3 loop spans 12 amino acids. The CDR3 DNA sequence: TGTGCCAGCAGCGTTATGGGGAATGAGCAGTTCTTC. This gives the protein CASSVMGNEQFF.

This clone was seen only a few times. V and J are TRBV5-1 and TRBJ2-3, with unresolved D. Looked up from germline, CDR1 is SGHRS and CDR2 is YFSETQ. Trimming shortened V by 0 bases and J by 5 bases, and 4 bases separated the two germline ends. The CDR3 is made up of 12 amino acids. The CDR3 nucleotides read TGCGCCAGCAGCTTGGGAATAGATACGCAGTATTTT. Its protein product is CASSLGIDTQYF.

The rearrangement links TRBV4-1 to TRBJ2-3; D gene ambiguous. Germline V gives CDR1 MGHRA, CDR2 YSYEKL. Trimming left V 6 bases short and J 1 base short, with 14 bases between. CDR3 size: 15 residues. CDR3 in DNA: TGCGCCAGCAGGAAAGGGTACGGACGCACAGATACGCAGTATTTT. Translating it yields CASRKGYGRTDTQYF.

The chain combines TRBV5-8 with TRBJ1-1; 10 nucleotides align to TRBD1. The CDR3 contains 15 residues. Looked up from germline, CDR1 is SGHTS and CDR2 is YDEGEE. After removal of 3 bases from V and 6 bases from J, the junction contained 8 bases not matched to a gene. The CDR3: CASSSGGQGGPEAFF. The DNA of the CDR3 is TGTGCCAGCAGCTCGGGTGGACAGGGGGGTCCTGAAGCTTTCTTT.

This chain connects TRBV28 to TRBJ1-2; D not resolved. This CDR3 has 13 amino acids. The V gene lost 4 bases and the J gene lost 6 bases, with 12 bases spanning the gap. The germline gives CDR1 MDHEN, CDR2 SYDVKM. CDR3 amino acids: CASSSGPEDGYTF. The CDR3, as DNA: TGTGCCAGCAGTTCAGGACCCGAGGATGGCTACACCTTC.

This chain joins TRBV11-2 and TRBJ2-1, with D possibly matching TRBD2 (6 bases). Trimming cost V 1 base and J 6 bases, with 16 bases left between them. This CDR3 comprises 16 residues. The germline V gene has CDR1 SGHAT and CDR2 FQNNGV. CDR3 in DNA: TGTGCCAGCAGCTTAGTCGGGGGAGCCGAGAGCAATGAGCAGTTCTTC. Its translation: CASSLVGGAESNEQFF.

The chain has TRBV7-9 and TRBJ1-4, with D possibly matching TRBD1 (5 bases). CDR1 and CDR2 from the germline V gene are SEHNR and FQNEAQ (reference sequence). CDR3 size: 14 residues. With 1 base removed from V and 4 bases from J, the gap between germline ends came to 7 bases. The CDR3 loop reads CASSLGGSNEKLFF. CDR3 in DNA: TGTGCCAGCAGCTTAGGGGGCAGTAATGAAAAACTGTTTTTT.

V usage is TRBV28 and J usage is TRBJ2-4, with TRBD1 as a possible D gene (6 bases). Trimming took off 4 bases at V and 0 bases at J, with 13 bases between the two ends. The germline V gene has CDR1 MDHEN and CDR2 SYDVKM. This CDR3 spans 16 amino acids. CDR3 sequence reads: CASSSPGALAKNIQYF. The CDR3 DNA is TGTGCCAGCAGTTCCCCAGGGGCCCTAGCCAAAAACATTCAGTACTTC.

This clone was recorded once. The chain couples TRBV7-9 to TRBJ1-6; D gene unclear. Trimming stripped 0 bases from V and 9 bases from J, with 18 bases between. This CDR3 contains 17 residues. Germline values: CDR1 SEHNR, CDR2 FQNEAQ (reference sequence). CDR3 DNA: TGTGCCAGCAGCTTAGCAGGGCAATCTCCTCACACTTCACCCCTCCACTTT. Protein sequence: CASSLAGQSPHTSPLHF.